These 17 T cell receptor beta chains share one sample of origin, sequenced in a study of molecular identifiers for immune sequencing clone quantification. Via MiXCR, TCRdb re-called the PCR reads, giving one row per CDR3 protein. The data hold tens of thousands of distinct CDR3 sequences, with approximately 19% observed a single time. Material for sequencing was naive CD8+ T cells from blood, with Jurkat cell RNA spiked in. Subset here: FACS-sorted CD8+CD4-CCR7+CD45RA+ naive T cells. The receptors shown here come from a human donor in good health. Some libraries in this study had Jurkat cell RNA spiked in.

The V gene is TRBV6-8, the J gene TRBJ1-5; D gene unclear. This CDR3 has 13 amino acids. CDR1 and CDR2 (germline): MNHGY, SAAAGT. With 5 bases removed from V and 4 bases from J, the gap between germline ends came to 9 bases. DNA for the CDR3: TGTGCCAGCAGTACCCCTAGGAATCAGCCCCAGCATTTT. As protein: CASSTPRNQPQHF.

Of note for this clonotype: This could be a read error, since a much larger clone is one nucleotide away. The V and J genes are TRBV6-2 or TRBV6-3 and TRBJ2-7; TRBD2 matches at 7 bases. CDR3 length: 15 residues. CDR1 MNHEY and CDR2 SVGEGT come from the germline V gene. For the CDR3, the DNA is TGTGCCAGCAGTACCCCTCGGACTAGAGCCTACGGGCAGTACTTC. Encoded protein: CASSTPRTRAYGQYF.

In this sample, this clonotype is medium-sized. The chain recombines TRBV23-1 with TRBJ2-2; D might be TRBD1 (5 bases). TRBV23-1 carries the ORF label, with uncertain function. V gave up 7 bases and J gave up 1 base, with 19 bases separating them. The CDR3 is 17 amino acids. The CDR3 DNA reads TGCGCCAGCACCCAAGAGCTGGACACGAGGAACACCGGGGAGCTGTTTTTT. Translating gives CASTQELDTRNTGELFF.

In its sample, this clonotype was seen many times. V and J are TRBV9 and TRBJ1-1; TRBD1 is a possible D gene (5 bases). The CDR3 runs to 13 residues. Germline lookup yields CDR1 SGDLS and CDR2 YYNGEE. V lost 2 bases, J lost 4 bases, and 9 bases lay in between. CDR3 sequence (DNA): TGTGCCAGCAGCGTCATGCAGGGCACTGAAGCTTTCTTT. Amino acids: CASSVMQGTEAFF.

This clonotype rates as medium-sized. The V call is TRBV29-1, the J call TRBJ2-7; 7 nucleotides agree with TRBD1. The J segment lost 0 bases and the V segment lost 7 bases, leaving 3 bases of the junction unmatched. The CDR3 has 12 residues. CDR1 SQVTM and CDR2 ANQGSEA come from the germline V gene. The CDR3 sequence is CSARDSSYEQYF. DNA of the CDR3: TGCAGCGCCCGGGACAGCTCCTACGAGCAGTACTTC.

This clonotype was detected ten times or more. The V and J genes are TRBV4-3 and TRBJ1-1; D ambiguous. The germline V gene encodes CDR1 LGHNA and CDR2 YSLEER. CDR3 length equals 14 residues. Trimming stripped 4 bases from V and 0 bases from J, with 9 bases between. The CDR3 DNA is TGCGCCAGCAGCCGTGAAGCTATGAACACTGAAGCTTTCTTT. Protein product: CASSREAMNTEAFF.

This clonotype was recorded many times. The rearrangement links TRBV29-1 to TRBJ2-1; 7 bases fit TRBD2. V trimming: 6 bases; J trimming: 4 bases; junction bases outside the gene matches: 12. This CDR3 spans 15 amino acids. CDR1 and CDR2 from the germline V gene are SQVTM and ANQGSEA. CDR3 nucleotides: TGCAGCGTCCCCCACCTACGCGGGAGATACAATGAGCAGTTCTTC. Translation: CSVPHLRGRYNEQFF.

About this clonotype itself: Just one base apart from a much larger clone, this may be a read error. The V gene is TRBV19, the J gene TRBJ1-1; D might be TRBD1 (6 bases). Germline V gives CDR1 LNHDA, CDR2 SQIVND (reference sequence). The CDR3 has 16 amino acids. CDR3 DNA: TGTGCCAGTAGTATCACCCTCCGGGACATGAACACTGAAGCTTCCTTT. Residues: CASSITLRDMNTEASF.

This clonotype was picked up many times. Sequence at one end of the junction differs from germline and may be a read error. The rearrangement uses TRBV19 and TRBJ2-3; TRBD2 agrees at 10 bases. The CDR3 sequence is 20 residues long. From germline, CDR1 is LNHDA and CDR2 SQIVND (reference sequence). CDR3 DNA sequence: TGTGCCAGTAGTATTGAAGGGCCACTAGCGGGGTCAACTAGCACGGATACGCAGTATTTT. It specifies CASSIEGPLAGSTSTDTQYF.

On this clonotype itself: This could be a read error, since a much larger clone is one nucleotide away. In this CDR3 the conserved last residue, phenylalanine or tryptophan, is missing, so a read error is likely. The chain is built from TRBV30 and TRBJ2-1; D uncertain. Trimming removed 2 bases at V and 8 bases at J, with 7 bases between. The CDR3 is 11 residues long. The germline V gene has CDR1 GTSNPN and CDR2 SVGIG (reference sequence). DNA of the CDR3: TGTGCCTGGAGTTCGGTTTATGAGCAGTTCCTC. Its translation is CAWSSVYEQFL.

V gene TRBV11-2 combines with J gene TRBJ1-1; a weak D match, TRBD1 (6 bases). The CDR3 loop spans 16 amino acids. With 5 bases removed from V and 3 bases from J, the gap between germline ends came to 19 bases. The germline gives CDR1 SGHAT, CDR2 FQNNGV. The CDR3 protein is CASSHSAAHRDTEAFF. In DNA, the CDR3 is TGTGCCAGCAGCCACTCGGCGGCCCACAGGGACACTGAAGCTTTCTTT.

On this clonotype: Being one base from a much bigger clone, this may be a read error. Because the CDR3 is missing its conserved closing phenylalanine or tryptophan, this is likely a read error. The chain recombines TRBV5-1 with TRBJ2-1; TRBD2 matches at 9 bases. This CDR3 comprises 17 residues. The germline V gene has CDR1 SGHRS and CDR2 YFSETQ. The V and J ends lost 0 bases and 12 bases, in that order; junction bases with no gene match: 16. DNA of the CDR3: TGCGCCAGCAGCTTGGCTGGGCGGCTAGCGGGGAGGAAAGGGCAGTTCCTC. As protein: CASSLAGRLAGRKGQFL.

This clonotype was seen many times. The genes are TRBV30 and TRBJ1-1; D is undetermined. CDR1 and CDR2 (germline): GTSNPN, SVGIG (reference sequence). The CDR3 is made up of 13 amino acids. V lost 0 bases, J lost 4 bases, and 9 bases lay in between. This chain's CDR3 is CAWSVGLGTEAFF. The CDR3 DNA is TGTGCCTGGAGTGTGGGTCTGGGCACTGAAGCTTTCTTT.

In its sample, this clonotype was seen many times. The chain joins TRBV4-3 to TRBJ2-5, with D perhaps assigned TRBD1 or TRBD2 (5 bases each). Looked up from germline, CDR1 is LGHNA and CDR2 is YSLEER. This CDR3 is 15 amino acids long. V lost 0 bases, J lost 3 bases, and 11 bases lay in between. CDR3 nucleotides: TGCGCCAGCAGCCAAGAGGGGCTAGCTGAAGAGACCCAGTACTTC. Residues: CASSQEGLAEETQYF.

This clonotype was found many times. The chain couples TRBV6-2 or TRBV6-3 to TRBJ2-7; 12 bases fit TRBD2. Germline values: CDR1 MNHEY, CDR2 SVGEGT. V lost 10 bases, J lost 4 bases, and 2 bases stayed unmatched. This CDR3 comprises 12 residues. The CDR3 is CATTSGSYEQYF. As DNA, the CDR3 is TGTGCCACGACTAGCGGGAGTTACGAGCAGTACTTC.

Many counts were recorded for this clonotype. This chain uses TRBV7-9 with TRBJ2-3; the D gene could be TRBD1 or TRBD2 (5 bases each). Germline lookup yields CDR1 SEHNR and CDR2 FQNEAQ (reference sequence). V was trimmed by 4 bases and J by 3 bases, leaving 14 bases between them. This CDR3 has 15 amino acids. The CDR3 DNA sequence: TGTGCCAGCAGCTACGGCATGGGGGAGACAGATACGCAGTATTTT. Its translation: CASSYGMGETDTQYF.

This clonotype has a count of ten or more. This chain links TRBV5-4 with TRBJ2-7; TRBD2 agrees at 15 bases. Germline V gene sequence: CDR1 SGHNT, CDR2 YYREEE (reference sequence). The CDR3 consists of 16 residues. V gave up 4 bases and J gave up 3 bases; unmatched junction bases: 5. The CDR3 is CASSKGLAGGSYEQYF. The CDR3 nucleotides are TGTGCCAGCAGCAAGGGACTAGCGGGAGGAAGCTACGAGCAGTACTTC.